The entry below describes one T cell receptor beta chain. No antigen is known for it. Base-call qualities are not available, and no considerably larger clone is one nucleotide away. Libraries were constructed by RACE. Sequencing was performed on a NextSeq 500. During library preparation, unique molecular identifiers were attached to individual cDNA molecules so that TCRs could be counted quantitatively and reproducibly. For every blood RNA sample, sequencing covered both the TCR alpha and TCR beta chains. The authors processed their data as follows. A median of roughly 99,000 TCRs per sample was observed, with a range of 23,224 to 690,600. V, J and CDR3 annotation of the TCR reads was performed with the Decombinator software suite. For the PS versus PT1 abundance plots, all samples were subsampled to the same number of TCRs (28,000). Expanded TCRs were defined as absent before sensitization and observed at least eight times at the 2-week time point. The public reads were run again by TCRdb, first through fastp at Q25 and then through MiXCR, and only productive beta chains were kept. Rows with a matching CDR3 protein are joined into one entry that keeps the most common DNA and genes. For this entry, the V and J calls and clone size follow TCRdb and not the study's own pipeline. The sample profile shows 300,000 to 450,000 distinct CDR3 sequences; about 5.4% of them were found once. Around 8% of the sample lies in the top ten.

This sample stems from a study of human T cells and chemical hapten exposure (dated by TCRdb to the early 2020s). Turning to the overall study: For sensitization, 2% DPC in acetone was applied to a roughly 2 cm by roughly 2 cm area of upper inner arm skin. This study followed changes in the peripheral blood TCR repertoire in vivo during primary and secondary sensitization of alopecia patients to the hapten diphenylcyclopropenone (DPC). Weekly therapeutic DPC doses were additionally applied to the scalp of patients throughout the roughly 22-week study period. Most of the patients in the cohort were female, and the cohort covered alopecia areata with under or over 50% scalp involvement, alopecia totalis and alopecia universalis. Blood was sampled from patients pre-sensitization (week 0) and at 2, 6 and about 24 weeks after DPC sensitization. Twenty-nine alopecia patients gave blood for TCR sequencing at one to four time points (pre-sensitization, 2, 6 and 24 weeks). Patch testing was done on the upper back using Finn chambers containing 0.01% DPC, and results were scored after 6 days according to International Contact Dermatitis Research Group standards. Libraries were pooled for sequencing, and per-sample TCR yields varied mainly because of small differences in library volumes within the pool. Overall study results and their limits: Patch test score correlated positively with the number of PT1 expanded TCRs, reaching significance at thresholds 8, 16 and 32 but not at 4. Alopecia, a presumed autoimmune disease, was present in all patients, so the immune response of the patients might differ from that of healthy individuals. After repeated subsampling, changes were observed in the strength of the expansion versus patch-test correlation and in the threshold at which the correlation became significant. Significantly more large CDR3 similarity clusters were formed by expanded TCRs than by pre-sensitization or healthy control sets, consistent with antigen-driven responses. DPC sensitization did not change how many TCRs were above 1 in 1000 frequency, and no evidence was found of alterations in global repertoire structure.

Unmatched junction bases come to 4, with V trimmed by 4 bases and J by 6 bases. The CDR3 contains 14 residues, cysteine and phenylalanine counted. Only CDR3 DNA is held: 42 bases, read in frame from base 1. CDR1 and CDR2 are read off the germline V gene (reference sequence) as SEHNR and FQNEAQ. This specimen's time point label, interpreted: pre-sensitization, week 0. The sample's treatment or condition label is to be understood as: therapeutic diphenylcyclopropenone sensitization with weekly scalp DPC. At each patch-test visit, blood was drawn before the patch test was applied. To be eligible, patients had to be aged 18 to 70, diagnosed with alopecia and judged suitable for DPC therapy, while pregnant patients were excluded. Total RNA was extracted from unfractionated whole blood that had been collected in Tempus Blood RNA tubes.

This sequence was found in a young woman with alopecia areata. Some clones in this sample may be carry-over from other donors' samples. The source was whole blood, collected in connection with sensitization to the hapten diphenylcyclopropenone (DPC). The chain is assembled from TRBV7-9 and TRBJ1-5, and 9 junction bases match TRBD1. The encoded CDR3 is CASSWTGVGQPQHF. The DNA is as follows: TGTGCCAGCAGCTGGACAGGGGTCGGTCAGCCCCAGCATTTT.